Listed here are 30 T cell receptor beta chains from one sample, sequenced in a study of T cell responses to AZD1222 COVID-19 vaccine. TCRdb keeps only in-frame clones here, not all; method: immunoSEQ multiplex PCR. The profile shows 45,000 to 55,000 clones, under 90% of them singletons. This material consisted of peripheral blood, taken on day 0 of AZD1222 vaccination. These receptors were obtained from an adult in good health.

The chain has TRBV6-5 and TRBJ1-2; D gene uncertain. Germline V gene sequence: CDR1 MNHEY, CDR2 SVGAGI. The V end was cut by 3 bases, the J end by 1 base, with 6 bases between. The CDR3 consists of 13 residues. This CDR3 is CASSYDNNYGYTF. CDR3 nucleotide sequence: TGTGCCAGCAGTTATGACAATAACTATGGCTACACCTTC.

The chain combines TRBV28 with TRBJ1-6, with TRBD1 identical over 9 bases. V lost 6 bases to trimming and J lost 7 bases; unmatched junction nucleotides: 4. The CDR3 sequence is 14 residues long. Germline-derived CDR1 and CDR2 are MDHEN and SYDVKM. CDR3 nucleotides: TGTGCCAGCAGACCGGGACAGGGAAATTCACCCCTCCACTTT. This encodes CASRPGQGNSPLHF.

Here the CDR3 reads CASTYRSGRGTGELFF. CDR3 sequence (DNA): TGTGCCAGTACTTATAGAAGCGGGAGAGGTACCGGGGAGCTGTTTTTT. The chain joins TRBV19 to TRBJ2-2, with 8 bases aligning to TRBD2. V shed 7 bases, J shed 5 bases, and the junction held 12 bases outside the gene matches. The CDR3 covers 16 residues. Germline values: CDR1 LNHDA, CDR2 SQIVND (reference sequence). Full variable domain (missing parts from reference TRBV19 and TRBJ2-2): DGGITQSPKYLFRKEGQNVTLSCEQNLNHDAMYWYRQDPGQGLRLIYYSQIVNDFQKGDIAEGYSVSREKKESFPLTVTSAQKNPTAFYLCASTYRSGRGTGELFFGEGSRLTVL.

J is TRBJ2-7 and V is TRBV14; 8 bases are a match to TRBD1. CDR1 and CDR2 (germline): SGHDN, FVKESK. The V gene end was trimmed by 6 bases and the J gene end by 6 bases; junction bases not matched to a gene: 13. The CDR3 contains 15 residues. CDR3 nucleotides: TGTGCCAGCAGAAGGGTGGGGACAGGTGACTCCGAGCAGTACTTC. Amino acids: CASRRVGTGDSEQYF.

This clone has only a few counts. V is TRBV19 and J is TRBJ2-2; D is perhaps TRBD2 (6 bases). Germline CDR1 is LNHDA and CDR2 is SQIVND (reference sequence). Trimming stripped 6 bases from V and 2 bases from J, with 16 bases between. This CDR3 spans 16 amino acids. CDR3 DNA sequence: TGTGCCAGTAGCGGGAGTCGAGTCCTTAACACCGGGGAGCTGTTTTTT. Protein product: CASSGSRVLNTGELFF. The full variable domain, in which reference TRBV19 and TRBJ2-2 provide the parts outside the CDR3, is DGGITQSPKYLFRKEGQNVTLSCEQNLNHDAMYWYRQDPGQGLRLIYYSQIVNDFQKGDIAEGYSVSREKKESFPLTVTSAQKNPTAFYLCASSGSRVLNTGELFFGEGSRLTVL.

V is TRBV2 and J is TRBJ1-3; the D is unclear. Per the germline V gene, CDR1 is SNHLY and CDR2 is FYNNEI. V gave up 3 bases and J gave up 9 bases, with 12 bases separating them. The CDR3 covers 13 residues. The CDR3 sequence is CASSDNGLGTIYF. Written as DNA, the CDR3 is TGTGCCAGCAGTGATAACGGTCTTGGCACCATATATTTT.

The rearrangement joins TRBV3-1 (or the pseudogene TRBV3-2) to TRBJ2-3; 11 bases align to TRBD2. The V and J ends lost 4 bases and 5 bases, in that order; junction bases with no gene match: 2. The CDR3 extends over 14 amino acids. Germline CDR1 is LGHDT and CDR2 is YNNKEL (reference sequence). This CDR3 is CASSPLAGGDTQYF. As DNA, the CDR3 is TGTGCCAGCAGCCCCCTAGCGGGGGGAGATACGCAGTATTTT.

The V gene is TRBV19, the J gene TRBJ1-3; 7 bases are shared with TRBD1. This CDR3 comprises 15 residues. Trimming at V came to 5 bases and at J to 2 bases, leaving 6 bases not matched to a gene. Germline CDR1 is LNHDA and CDR2 is SQIVND (reference sequence). This CDR3 is CASSPRGGPGNTIYF. In DNA form, the CDR3 reads TGTGCCAGTAGTCCCAGAGGGGGCCCTGGAAACACCATATATTTT.

V usage is TRBV30 and J usage is TRBJ2-3; 13 bases are shared with TRBD2. Germline V gives CDR1 GTSNPN, CDR2 SVGIG (reference sequence). The length of the CDR3 is 14 residues. V lost 1 base to trimming and J lost 12 bases; unmatched junction nucleotides: 7. This chain's CDR3 is CAWSAAGTSGAQYF. CDR3 in DNA: TGTGCCTGGAGTGCAGCCGGGACTAGCGGGGCACAGTATTTT.

A few counts support this clone. This chain connects TRBV28 to TRBJ1-4; D call uncertain. The CDR3 has 15 amino acids. In germline, CDR1 is MDHEN, CDR2 SYDVKM. Trimming took off 7 bases at V and 7 bases at J, with 19 bases between the two ends. DNA for the CDR3: TGTGCCAGCATTCTCCAATCGGGAGTCGGTGAAAAACTGTTTTTT. It encodes CASILQSGVGEKLFF. The full variable domain, with the rest looked up from reference TRBV28 and TRBJ1-4, is DVKVTQSSRYLVKRTGEKVFLECVQDMDHENMFWYRQDPGLGLRLIYFSYDVKMKEKGDIPEGYSVSREKKERFSLILESASTNQTSMYLCASILQSGVGEKLFFGSGTQLSVL.

The chain employs TRBV18 and TRBJ2-3, with 7 nucleotides matching TRBD1. Germline CDR1 reads KGHSH; CDR2 reads LQKENI. The CDR3 runs to 14 residues. V trimming: 4 bases; J trimming: 1 base; junction bases outside the gene matches: 2. The CDR3 reads CASSRDRGTDTQYF. Here the CDR3 DNA reads TGTGCCAGCTCACGCGACAGGGGCACAGATACGCAGTATTTT.

CDR3 sequence (DNA): TGTGCCAGCAGGGATCAAGGGTCTCCGGGGGAGCAGTACTTC. It specifies CASRDQGSPGEQYF. V gene TRBV28 combines with J gene TRBJ2-7; tentatively, D is TRBD2 (5 bases). CDR3 length: 14 residues. V dropped 6 bases and J dropped 7 bases, with 19 bases sitting between them. Germline V lookup: CDR1 MDHEN, CDR2 SYDVKM.

J is TRBJ1-4 and V is TRBV6-5, with unresolved D. With 6 bases removed from V and 0 bases from J, the gap between germline ends came to 2 bases. Germline V gene lookup returns CDR1 MNHEY and CDR2 SVGAGI. This CDR3 contains 12 residues. The CDR3 DNA reads TGTGCCAGCAGATCAACTAATGAAAAACTGTTTTTT. Encoded protein: CASRSTNEKLFF.

This chain links TRBV12-3 or TRBV12-4 with TRBJ1-2; no firm D call. V was shortened by 8 bases and J by 8 bases, with 15 bases between the two germline ends. There are 12 residues in the CDR3. DNA of the CDR3: TGTGCCAGCTCCCCCTGGGCGGGCGGCTACACCTTC. It is translated as CASSPWAGGYTF.

This clone was observed a few times. The chain uses TRBV13 and TRBJ1-2, with a weak D call TRBD1 (5 bases). The CDR3 is 14 amino acids. Trimming took off 5 bases at V and 1 base at J, with 11 bases between the two ends. Germline CDR1 is PRHDT and CDR2 is FYEKMQ (reference sequence). Written as DNA, the CDR3 is TGTGCCAGCAGCCGGACGGGGGGTAACTATGGCTACACCTTC. The encoded protein is CASSRTGGNYGYTF.

The rearrangement uses TRBV4-2 and TRBJ1-2; D is undetermined. V lost 0 bases, J lost 8 bases, and 16 bases lay in between. CDR1 is LGHNA, CDR2 YNFKEQ, per germline. This CDR3 region has 15 residues. CDR3 bases: TGTGCCAGCAGCCAAGACTCGGGAGCTTATACGGGCTACACCTTC. Amino acids: CASSQDSGAYTGYTF.

The rearrangement links TRBV28 to TRBJ1-2, with TRBD1 matching 8 bases. The V and J ends lost 5 bases and 7 bases, in that order; junction bases with no gene match: 12. Germline V CDR1 and CDR2: MDHEN, SYDVKM. This CDR3 has 15 residues. The CDR3 sequence: CASSPRTGSSFGYTF. CDR3 in DNA: TGTGCCAGCAGTCCACGGACAGGGAGCAGCTTTGGCTACACCTTC.

This chain joins TRBV11-2 and TRBJ2-1, with 7 bases identical to TRBD1. Per germline, CDR1 SGHAT and CDR2 FQNNGV. Losses at the gene ends were 4 bases for V and 10 bases for J; bases not matched to a gene: 4. The CDR3 runs 12 residues. As DNA, the CDR3 is TGTGCCAGCAGCTCCAGGGGGTACGAGCAGTTCTTC. This codes for CASSSRGYEQFF.

The V and J genes are TRBV12-3 or TRBV12-4 and TRBJ2-5, with D unclear. V was cut by 3 bases and J by 2 bases, with 4 bases left in between. CDR3 size: 12 residues. The CDR3 DNA follows: TGTGCCAGCAGTTTGTTTCAAGAGACCCAGTACTTC. Protein product: CASSLFQETQYF.

The chain carries TRBV6-1 and TRBJ1-5; the D gene is possibly TRBD1 (6 bases). The CDR3 totals 15 residues. The germline V gene has CDR1 MNHNS and CDR2 SASEGT. Trimming took off 3 bases at V and 3 bases at J, with 12 bases between the two ends. The CDR3: CASSETTGTNQPQHF. The CDR3 DNA is TGTGCCAGCAGTGAGACGACAGGAACCAATCAGCCCCAGCATTTT.

V is TRBV15 and J is TRBJ1-1; D might be TRBD1 (5 bases). Germline CDR1 reads LNHNV; CDR2 reads YYDKDF (reference sequence). V was shortened by 1 base and J by 7 bases, with 13 bases between the two germline ends. This CDR3 comprises 14 residues. CDR3: CATSRGGGTVEAFF. For the CDR3, the DNA is TGTGCCACCAGCAGAGGAGGAGGGACGGTTGAAGCTTTCTTT.

V and J are TRBV11-3 and TRBJ2-1, with TRBD2 as a possible D gene (7 bases). The V end was cut by 1 base, the J end by 7 bases, with 17 bases between. CDR1 is SGHNT, CDR2 YENEEA, per germline. The CDR3 has 16 amino acids. CDR3 nucleotide sequence: TGTGCCAGCAGCTTAGCACAGGGTCCAGCGGGAAATGAGCAGTTCTTC. Translation: CASSLAQGPAGNEQFF.

The V gene is TRBV27, the J gene TRBJ2-3; 11 nucleotides agree with TRBD1. The CDR3 is 16 amino acids. Germline CDR1 and CDR2: MNHEY and SMNVEV (reference sequence). After removal of 2 bases from V and 4 bases from J, the junction contained 5 bases not matched to a gene. CDR3 nucleotides: TGTGCCAGCAGTTTACTCTGGACAGGGGGCCCAGATACGCAGTATTTT. It codes for CASSLLWTGGPDTQYF.

In this sample, this clone turned up a few times. The chain recombines TRBV10-3 with TRBJ1-3; 9 bases fit TRBD1. Germline V lookup: CDR1 ENHRY, CDR2 SYGVKD. The CDR3 is 15 residues long. Trimming removed 10 bases from V and 0 bases from J; junction bases left unmatched: 7. The CDR3 loop is CATRQGGISGNTIYF. CDR3 coding DNA: TGTGCCACCAGACAGGGGGGTATCTCTGGAAACACCATATATTTT.

The sample holds a few counts of this clone. The gene calls are TRBV29-1 and TRBJ2-7; 14 bases map to TRBD2. The J segment lost 3 bases and the V segment lost 7 bases, leaving 5 bases of the junction unmatched. Germline assignment: CDR1 SQVTM and CDR2 ANQGSEA. The CDR3 is 14 amino acids. CDR3 sequence (DNA): TGCAGCGCACGACTAGCGGGAGGGGGCTACGAGCAGTACTTC. Protein: CSARLAGGGYEQYF.

This chain links TRBV7-5 with TRBJ2-5; TRBD1 is taken as the D call from the table, unchecked against the DNA. TRBV7-5 is marked as a pseudogene. The CDR3 length is 15 residues. The CDR3 is CVRSLEGAGQETQYF. The DNA for the CDR3 is TGTGTCAGAAGCTTAGAGGGGGCTGGTCAAGAGACCCAGTACTTC.

The chain has TRBV6-5 and TRBJ1-1; 7 bases map to TRBD1. CDR1 MNHEY and CDR2 SVGAGI come from the germline V gene. V trimming: 6 bases; J trimming: 4 bases; junction bases outside the gene matches: 8. The CDR3 sequence is 14 residues long. The CDR3 bases are TGTGCCAGCAGCCGTAACAGGGGAAGCACTGAAGCTTTCTTT. Translating it yields CASSRNRGSTEAFF.

CDR3 protein: CASSPPVQSWGTEAFF. The CDR3 DNA sequence: TGTGCCAGCTCACCACCGGTACAGTCTTGGGGCACTGAAGCTTTCTTT. The chain uses TRBV18 and TRBJ1-1; D is undetermined. CDR1 and CDR2 from the germline V gene are KGHSH and LQKENI. V lost 0 bases to trimming and J lost 4 bases, with 15 bases between them. This CDR3 region has 16 residues.

The V call is TRBV19, the J call TRBJ1-4; TRBD1 matches 7 bases. The trim removed 7 bases at V and 5 bases at J, leaving 13 bases unmatched. The CDR3 loop spans 16 amino acids. The germline CDR1 and CDR2 sequences are LNHDA and SQIVND (reference sequence). The CDR3 loop reads CASMGRGTALNEKLFF. In DNA form, the CDR3 reads TGTGCCAGTATGGGAAGGGGGACAGCCCTGAATGAAAAACTGTTTTTT.

This sequence joins TRBV30 and TRBJ2-7; 8 positions agree with TRBD1. Trimming removed 2 bases from V and 2 bases from J; junction bases left unmatched: 5. The CDR3 totals 14 residues. Per the germline V gene, CDR1 is GTSNPN and CDR2 is SVGIG (reference sequence). The DNA of the CDR3 is TGTGCCTGGAGTAGACAGGGGTTGCCCTACGAGCAGTACTTC. It specifies CAWSRQGLPYEQYF.